Sequencing of this TCR beta chain was carried out in a study of blood T cell repertoires in COVID-19 (dated by TCRdb to 2019 to 2021). About the full investigation: Collaborator samples came from the United States, Italy and Spain and covered acute and convalescent phases of COVID-19. Nearly every sample came with metadata listing a de-identified subject ID, COVID-19 status, age in years and sex. The repertoires were made available in a free public database intended to serve as a resource for research on the immune response to SARS-CoV-2. Deeply sampled blood TCRbeta repertoires from subjects exposed to, actively infected with, or recovered from COVID-19 were included in the dataset. HLA class I and class II types, where available, came from metadata supplied by the sample provider rather than from assay-based typing. The samples were drawn from two sources: the first 160 participants of the ongoing ImmuneRACE study, and 1,254 subjects contributed by 6 global collaborators. The prospective study material was composed of cDNA or gDNA derived from T cells, B-cell-depleted T cells, or PBMCs. Overall study results and their limits: Clinical and demographic metadata were provided uncurated, with the amount varying by source and participant.

Participants in the prospective study were aged roughly 18 to 100 years, lived in approximately 26 United States geographic areas, and enrolled through a virtual design. To assign participants to cohorts, the prospective study relied on clinical history that participants themselves reported in a screening survey and a study questionnaire. In the prospective study, mobile phlebotomists collected whole blood, serum and a nasopharyngeal or oropharyngeal swab from each participant. Participants in the prospective study had the option to provide additional blood draws and questionnaires over a roughly 2-month period. Blood samples from the prospective study were shipped frozen or at room temperature prior to DNA extraction. The CDR3 holds 16 amino acids from the cysteine to the phenylalanine. The retained sequence is limited to the CDR3, 48 bases, with the frame set at the first base. CDR1 and CDR2 were assigned from the germline V gene as KGHSH and LQKENI. V drops 2 bases and J drops 2 bases, leaving 14 bases in between.

With respect to this clone: Its antigen target is currently unknown. One base away there is no much larger clone; base qualities are not given.

TCRbeta CDR3 regions were amplified from genomic DNA by means of the immunoSEQ Assay, a bias-controlled multiplex PCR. Concerning the study's data processing: The number of nucleated cells in each sample was estimated by amplification of reference gene primers within the assay. Sequence reads were collapsed and filtered to measure the absolute abundance of every unique TCRbeta CDR3 rearrangement. For each sample, productive Simpson clonality was calculated by taking the square root of Simpson's diversity index across productive rearrangements. The immuneACCESS repertoire file appears here via TCRdb, limited to in-frame rearrangements. These files lack a portion of the clones; in checked studies, under half of the deficit traces to unresolved V genes, and the cause of the others is not known. V and J calls and clone size are those listed in that table; D and trimming were worked out from the DNA. The sample profile shows around 160,000 clones; around 87% of them were found once. About 1.2% of the sample goes to the ten largest clones.

The specimen sequenced was PBMCs or T cells enriched from blood (not recorded which). This TCR came from a woman in her 30s with acute COVID-19. Rearrangement joined TRBV18 to TRBJ2-3, and possibly TRBD2, on 5 matching bases. The sequenced DNA: TGTGCCAGCTCACCATCGAGGGAAGAGGTCACAGATACGCAGTATTTT. Translated, it gives CASSPSREEVTDTQYF.